This T cell receptor (beta chain) was documented in a study of cytomegalovirus exposure and HLA in healthy donors. Study-level results: Using a false discovery rate of 0.05, a later analysis showed that 16,951 TCR beta sequences were associated with HLA alleles. HLA restriction was apparent for most CMV-associated TCR beta chains in a later analysis.

Germline CDR1 and CDR2: SGHTA and FQGNSA. The CDR3 contains 16 residues. V gave up 4 bases and J gave up 4 bases; unmatched junction bases: 10. A remark on this clone: Antigen: not known.

60 Vbeta and 13 Jbeta primers were used in PCR. The method was immunoSEQ multiplex PCR; TCRdb's version includes in-frame clones alone and lacks a portion of them. This table has 90,000 to 140,000 clones, over 65% appearing once. The sequenced sample was PBMCs. This receptor was obtained from a man aged 40-55 years in good health and CMV-seropositive. The V gene is TRBV7-2, the J gene TRBJ2-7; 10 nucleotides align to TRBD2. CDR3 in amino acids: CASSSTRTSGVYEQYF. The CDR3 DNA reads TGTGCCAGCAGCTCTACGCGGACTAGCGGTGTTTACGAGCAGTACTTC.